Each of the 26 T cell receptor beta chains below was sequenced from the same sample in a study of T cells in Graves' hyperthyroidism and ophthalmopathy. TCR beta CDR3 regions were amplified from RNA transcripts. In the first-round RT-PCR of the TCR CDR3, the HTBI primer set was used. TCRdb processed the multiplex PCR reads anew with MiXCR; each CDR3 protein has one entry. The table includes fewer than 550,000 distinct CDR3 sequences, roughly a quarter detected once. The sequencing sample was made of blood. These receptors came from a woman in her twenties or thirties with Graves' ophthalmopathy.

This clonotype was observed a few times. The chain is built from TRBV25-1 and TRBJ1-2, with TRBD1 matching 10 bases. The CDR3 length is 15 residues. V gave up 3 bases and J gave up 5 bases; unmatched junction bases: 6. CDR1 is MGHDK and CDR2 is SYGVNS in the germline V gene. The CDR3 DNA is TGTGCCAGCAGTGACCCCACGGGACAGGGGTATGGCTACACCTTC. Its translation: CASSDPTGQGYGYTF.

This chain uses TRBV6-1 with TRBJ1-5; D unresolved. V lost 5 bases, J lost 3 bases, and 14 bases lay in between. This CDR3 comprises 15 residues. Germline V CDR1 and CDR2: MNHNS, SASEGT. This chain's CDR3 is CASSRGPPNNQPQHF. The CDR3 coding sequence is TGTGCCAGCAGTCGAGGGCCGCCCAACAATCAGCCCCAGCATTTT.

The sample holds many counts of this clonotype. The chain recombines TRBV14 with TRBJ2-4; D is unclear. Trimming cost V 0 bases and J 0 bases, with 3 bases left between them. The CDR3 is 14 residues long. The germline V gene encodes CDR1 SGHDN and CDR2 FVKESK. CDR3 in DNA: TGTGCCAGCAGCCAAGAAGTAGCCAAAAACATTCAGTACTTC. Residues: CASSQEVAKNIQYF.

The J gene is TRBJ1-2, the V gene TRBV9, with D maybe TRBD1 (5 bases). The CDR3 covers 17 residues. Germline CDR1 reads SGDLS; CDR2 reads YYNGEE. V lost 0 bases to trimming and J lost 6 bases, with 21 bases between them. The DNA of the CDR3 is TGTGCCAGCAGCGTAGACGAACAGGTGAGACCCTCGGATGGCTACACCTTC. Protein product: CASSVDEQVRPSDGYTF.

This clonotype was recorded at least ten times. The V call is TRBV6-1, the J call TRBJ2-7, with 7 bases that match TRBD1. The CDR3 contains 14 residues. Germline CDR1 and CDR2: MNHNS and SASEGT. Trimming took 5 bases from V and 1 from J; bases not matched to a gene: 5. The CDR3, as DNA: TGTGCCAGCAGTACAGGGGTCCTTTCCTACGAGCAGTACTTC. Translating it yields CASSTGVLSYEQYF.

This clonotype was seen many times. This chain's CDR3 is CASSVPGLVPGELFF. CDR3 sequence (DNA): TGTGCCAGCAGCGTACCGGGACTAGTACCCGGGGAGCTGTTTTTT. V is TRBV7-8 and J is TRBJ2-2; 8 positions agree with TRBD2. Germline V gene sequence: CDR1 SGHVS, CDR2 FQNEAQ. This CDR3 has 15 amino acids. V was pared by 5 bases and J by 6 bases, with 8 bases of the junction left unmatched.

This clonotype was found a few times. The chain has TRBV6-5 and TRBJ1-3, with D maybe TRBD1 (6 bases). Germline-derived CDR1 and CDR2 are MNHEY and SVGAGI. The ends were cut back, 0 bases at V and 0 bases at J, with 12 bases in the middle. This CDR3 is built from 17 residues. The CDR3 DNA is TGTGCCAGCAGTTACTCGGACAGTGATATCTCTGGAAACACCATATATTTT. Its translation: CASSYSDSDISGNTIYF.

The chain uses TRBV2 and TRBJ1-2; 10 bases agree with TRBD1. J gave up 0 bases and V 6 bases, and 13 bases lay outside the gene matches. CDR1 and CDR2 from the germline V gene are SNHLY and FYNNEI. CDR3 length: 18 residues. The CDR3 sequence is CASSALRGQGRANYGYTF. The CDR3 bases are TGTGCCAGCAGCGCCTTGAGGGGACAGGGGCGGGCTAACTATGGCTACACCTTC. The full variable domain, completed using reference TRBV2 and TRBJ1-2, is EPEVTQTPSHQVTQMGQEVILRCVPISNHLYFYWYRQILGQKVEFLVSFYNNEISEKSEIFDDQFSVERPDGSNFTLKIRSTKLEDSAMYFCASSALRGQGRANYGYTFGSGTRLTVV.

There are a few counts of this clonotype. CDR3 DNA sequence: TGTGCCAGCAGGCTTCCCCCGGGGCGCGGGTTTGAGACCCAGTACTTC. It translates to CASRLPPGRGFETQYF. The chain employs TRBV6-2 or TRBV6-3 and TRBJ2-5; D may be TRBD1 or TRBD2 (5 bases each). V was shortened by 6 bases and J by 5 bases, with 22 bases between the two germline ends. The germline V gene has CDR1 MNHEY and CDR2 SVGEGT. The CDR3 is 16 residues long.

This clonotype has just one count. The rearrangement uses TRBV2 and TRBJ1-1; D remains unclear. The V and J ends lost 7 bases and 0 bases respectively, with 9 bases between them. From germline, CDR1 is SNHLY and CDR2 FYNNEI. The CDR3 is made up of 13 amino acids. CDR3 sequence: CASKQKLNTEAFF. The DNA of the CDR3 is TGTGCCAGCAAACAGAAGCTGAACACTGAAGCTTTCTTT. The full variable domain, completed using reference TRBV2 and TRBJ1-1, is EPEVTQTPSHQVTQMGQEVILRCVPISNHLYFYWYRQILGQKVEFLVSFYNNEISEKSEIFDDQFSVERPDGSNFTLKIRSTKLEDSAMYFCASKQKLNTEAFFGQGTRLTVV.

CDR3 residues: CASGREGPGGTEAFF. For the CDR3, the DNA is TGTGCCAGCGGCCGCGAGGGCCCAGGGGGCACTGAAGCTTTCTTT. The V gene is TRBV27, the J gene TRBJ1-1, with 7 nucleotides matching TRBD1. V shed 8 bases and J 4 bases; nucleotides not matched to a gene: 13. Germline V gene sequence: CDR1 MNHEY, CDR2 SMNVEV (reference sequence). The CDR3 contains 15 residues.

This clonotype showed up many times. This chain uses TRBV6-5 with TRBJ2-7, with TRBD2 matching 12 bases. With 6 bases clipped from V and 0 bases from J, the junction kept 18 bases outside the gene matches. This CDR3 is built from 20 residues. In germline, CDR1 is MNHEY, CDR2 SVGAGI. The CDR3 protein is CASRVPKLAGGNLLSYEQYF. CDR3 DNA sequence: TGTGCCAGCAGGGTCCCTAAACTAGCGGGGGGAAACTTGCTCTCCTACGAGCAGTACTTC.

The sample holds many counts of this clonotype. V is TRBV2 and J is TRBJ1-2, with D perhaps matching TRBD1 (6 bases). The V gene lost 7 bases and the J gene lost 4 bases, with 16 bases spanning the gap. CDR1 and CDR2 (germline): SNHLY, FYNNEI. This CDR3 contains 14 residues. The CDR3 DNA reads TGTGCCAGCACCAGAGGGACACTCTCCTATGGCTACACCTTC. Its protein is CASTRGTLSYGYTF.

As to this clonotype: The germline gene is not matched at one end of the junction; a read error may be the cause. CDR3 bases: TGTGCCAGCAGCTTATTCGTAGCAACTGATGCTTTCTTT. Its protein product is CASSLFVATDAFF. The rearrangement joins TRBV7-2 to TRBJ1-1; the D is unclear. Germline assignment: CDR1 SGHTA and CDR2 FQGNSA. The CDR3 spans 13 residues. Looking up the rest from reference TRBV7-2 and TRBJ1-1 gives the full variable domain: GAGVSQSPSNKVTEKGKDVELRCDPISGHTALYWYRQSLGQGLEFLIYFQGNSAPDKSGLPSDRFSAERTGGSVSTLTIQRTQQEDSAVYLCASSLFVATDAFFGQGTRLTVV.

There are many counts of this clonotype. V gene TRBV11-2 combines with J gene TRBJ1-2; D not resolved. Trimming stripped 4 bases from V and 0 bases from J, with 15 bases between. CDR1 is SGHAT, CDR2 FQNNGV, per germline. The CDR3 totals 16 residues. The CDR3 nucleotides read TGTGCCAGCAGCTCGATCCAACCGGGCCCTAACTATGGCTACACCTTC. It specifies CASSSIQPGPNYGYTF.

This clonotype was detected ten times or more. The gene calls are TRBV7-2 and TRBJ1-2, with TRBD1 matching 7 bases. The V gene's germline CDR1 is SGHTA and CDR2 FQGNSA. J gave up 7 bases and V 4 bases, and 12 bases lay outside the gene matches. This CDR3 is built from 15 residues. The CDR3 spells CASSSGSGGRSGYTF. The CDR3 region has the DNA TGTGCCAGCAGCTCGGGGTCAGGGGGAAGAAGTGGCTACACCTTC.

About this clonotype itself: A much larger clone differs by one base, so this may be a read error. The gene calls are TRBV6-1 and TRBJ1-1, with D unresolved. The germline V and J ends were trimmed by 7 bases and 2 bases, with 11 bases remaining between them. The CDR3 has 13 amino acids. Germline V gene data show CDR1 as MNHNS and CDR2 as SASEGT. The CDR3 DNA sequence: TGTGCCAGCAAAGGGTTCATCAACACTGAAGCTTTCTTT. This sequence encodes CASKGFINTEAFF.

This sequence joins TRBV15 and TRBJ2-4, with D perhaps TRBD2 (7 bases). The V end lost 3 bases, the J end lost 10 bases, and 13 bases lay between the germline ends. CDR1 and CDR2 (germline): LNHNV, YYDKDF (reference sequence). This CDR3 contains 13 residues. The CDR3 bases are TGTGCCACCAGCAGGCGGGGGCTTATGATTCAGTACTTC. Its translation is CATSRRGLMIQYF.

The J gene is TRBJ2-2, the V gene TRBV5-1, with D tentatively TRBD1 or TRBD2 (5 bases each). The CDR3 is 14 residues long. Germline-derived CDR1 and CDR2 are SGHRS and YFSETQ. Trimming cost V 7 bases and J 5 bases, with 15 bases left between them. The CDR3 DNA follows: TGCGCCAGCGCCTGGGGGTTGGCGACCGGGGAGCTGTTTTTT. Amino acids: CASAWGLATGELFF.

The J gene is TRBJ2-7, the V gene TRBV7-2, with a tentative D call TRBD2 (6 bases). The germline V gene has CDR1 SGHTA and CDR2 FQGNSA. This CDR3 spans 14 amino acids. Trimming shortened V by 3 bases and J by 2 bases, and 11 bases separated the two germline ends. In DNA, the CDR3 is TGTGCCAGCAGCTTTGGGACTTCCGCCTACGAGCAGTACTTC. Translating it yields CASSFGTSAYEQYF.

In its sample, this clonotype was seen many times. The chain carries TRBV12-5 and TRBJ2-5, with TRBD1 identical over 7 bases. This CDR3 has 14 amino acids. Germline CDR1 reads LGHNT; CDR2 reads FRNRAP. Unmatched junction bases numbered 4, after V lost 4 bases and J lost 2 bases. The CDR3 protein is CASGSGTAQETQYF. CDR3 nucleotide sequence: TGTGCTAGTGGTTCCGGGACAGCGCAAGAGACCCAGTACTTC.

This clonotype came up many times. The chain uses TRBV7-9 and TRBJ1-1; D unclear. Germline V gene lookup returns CDR1 SEHNR and CDR2 FQNEAQ (reference sequence). Trimming stripped 1 base from V and 3 bases from J, with 15 bases between. The CDR3 contains 16 residues. The CDR3 DNA follows: TGTGCCAGCAGCTTAGGTTCGGGATCCATGGACACTGAAGCTTTCTTT. Its protein is CASSLGSGSMDTEAFF.

The rearrangement uses TRBV27 and TRBJ1-2, with a possible D match to TRBD1 (5 bases). CDR3 length: 15 amino acids. Per germline, CDR1 MNHEY and CDR2 SMNVEV (reference sequence). Trimming removed 7 bases from V and 4 bases from J, with 19 bases in between. The CDR3 nucleotides are TGTGCCAGCACCAAAGATGTCGGGACGCTCTATGGCTACACCTTC. It codes for CASTKDVGTLYGYTF.

V gene TRBV3-1 combines with J gene TRBJ2-7; TRBD1 matches at 9 bases. Germline values: CDR1 LGHDT, CDR2 YNNKEL (reference sequence). Losses at the gene ends were 2 bases for V and 9 bases for J; bases not matched to a gene: 11. The CDR3 has 15 amino acids. Here the CDR3 reads CASSQNRDRGSGQYF. CDR3 DNA: TGTGCCAGCAGCCAAAACCGAGACAGGGGGTCGGGGCAGTACTTC.

This clonotype was observed many times. The V and J genes are TRBV6-1 and TRBJ1-5, with D hard to call. Per germline, CDR1 MNHNS and CDR2 SASEGT. This CDR3 has 13 amino acids. V dropped 2 bases and J dropped 6 bases, with 8 bases sitting between them. The CDR3 here is CASSEQVGQPQHF. In nucleotides, the CDR3 is TGTGCCAGCAGTGAACAGGTCGGTCAGCCCCAGCATTTT.

This clonotype was seen many times. This chain connects TRBV28 to TRBJ2-7, with D perhaps TRBD2 (5 bases). V was cut by 3 bases and J by 2 bases, with 14 bases left in between. The CDR3 totals 15 residues. The germline V gene encodes CDR1 MDHEN and CDR2 SYDVKM. This CDR3 reads CASSFRETHTYEQYF. The DNA of the CDR3 is TGTGCCAGCAGTTTTAGGGAGACCCATACCTACGAGCAGTACTTC.